The rows below give T cell receptor beta chains drawn from one sample of a study of blood T cell repertoires in COVID-19. Assay used: immunoSEQ multiplex PCR; TCRdb lists only in-frame clones, some missing. In the table there are more than 75,000 clones, 88% of which are singletons. Sequenced input: peripheral blood. The receptor set was obtained from a woman in her seventies with acute or convalescent COVID-19. The CDR3 runs from the conserved cysteine through the conserved F or W. The D gene is left open where the match is weak. The size field is filled for only some rows; it gives once, few, many or a size class.

v_gene	len	d_gene	j_gene	abundance	CDR3aa	CDR3nt
TRBV5-1	15	TRBD1	TRBJ2-7	NA	CASSLGQGVEYEQYF	TGCGCCAGCAGCTTGGGACAGGGTGTAGAATACGAGCAGTACTTC
TRBV29-1	14	NA	TRBJ2-3	NA	CSVMTGKITDTQYF	TGCAGCGTTATGACGGGGAAAATCACAGATACGCAGTATTTT
TRBV9	12	NA	TRBJ2-2	few	CASSATVGELFF	TGTGCCAGCAGCGCAACGGTCGGGGAGCTGTTTTTT
TRBV6-5	15	NA	TRBJ1-2	once	CASSYSRGASDGYTF	TGTGCCAGCAGTTACTCTCGGGGGGCATCTGATGGCTACACCTTC
TRBV5-1	16	TRBD1	TRBJ1-2	NA	CASSLQGAWEGYGYTF	TGCGCCAGCAGCTTGCAGGGGGCCTGGGAAGGCTATGGCTACACCTTC
TRBV7-3	13	TRBD2	TRBJ2-7	NA	CASSRGLASEQYF	TGTGCCAGCAGCCGGGGACTAGCGAGCGAGCAGTACTTC
TRBV5-1	16	TRBD2	TRBJ2-3	NA	CASSTNIERGTDTQYF	TGCGCCAGCAGCACAAACATCGAGCGGGGAACAGATACGCAGTATTTT
TRBV5-1	15	TRBD1	TRBJ2-2	NA	CASSGQGLNTGELFF	TGCGCCAGCAGTGGACAGGGATTGAACACCGGGGAGCTGTTTTTT
TRBV29-1	13	NA	TRBJ1-1	NA	CSVGSGMNTEAFF	TGCAGCGTTGGGTCAGGGATGAACACTGAAGCTTTCTTT
TRBV5-1	15	TRBD2	TRBJ2-1	NA	CASSSLAGAYNEQFF	TGCGCCAGCAGCTCACTAGCGGGAGCTTACAATGAGCAGTTCTTC
TRBV18	15	TRBD1	TRBJ1-1	NA	CASSPAGTGYTEAFF	TGTGCCAGCTCACCAGCGGGGACAGGTTACACTGAAGCTTTCTTT
TRBV19	14	TRBD1	TRBJ1-4	NA	CASRANRGNEKLFF	TGTGCCAGTAGGGCGAACAGGGGTAATGAAAAACTGTTTTTT
TRBV14	13	NA	TRBJ2-4	once	CASNQGNGNIQYF	TGTGCCAGCAATCAGGGGAACGGAAACATTCAGTACTTC
TRBV19	12	TRBD1	TRBJ1-1	NA	CASSAYRGEAFF	TGTGCCAGTAGTGCCTACAGGGGGGAAGCTTTCTTT
TRBV30	13	NA	TRBJ1-5	NA	CAWSGQGSQPQHF	TGTGCCTGGAGCGGGCAGGGTTCACAGCCCCAGCATTTT
TRBV6-4	13	NA	TRBJ2-7	NA	CASSEGSSYEQYF	TGTGCCAGCAGTGAGGGCAGCTCCTACGAGCAGTACTTC